The 27 T cell receptor beta chains listed next were all sequenced from one sample in a study of cytomegalovirus exposure and HLA in healthy donors. Primers for the PCR totalled 60 Vbeta and 13 Jbeta. The repertoire was sequenced with immunoSEQ multiplex PCR; TCRdb's copy has only in-frame clones and lacks some. The sample lists around 160,000 clones, 55% to 70% occurring once. The sample taken for sequencing was PBMCs. These receptor sequences come from a woman aged 40 to 50 in good health and CMV-seropositive.

J is TRBJ2-3 and V is TRBV7-2; D is unclear. V was cut by 5 bases and J by 2 bases, with 8 bases left in between. The CDR3 is 13 residues long. CDR1 SGHTA and CDR2 FQGNSA come from the germline V gene. CDR3 DNA: TGTGCCAGCAGCGTGAGTCACACAGATACGCAGTATTTT. This translates into CASSVSHTDTQYF. Based on the CDR3 plus reference TRBV7-2 and TRBJ2-3, the full variable domain is GAGVSQSPSNKVTEKGKDVELRCDPISGHTALYWYRQSLGQGLEFLIYFQGNSAPDKSGLPSDRFSAERTGGSVSTLTIQRTQQEDSAVYLCASSVSHTDTQYFGPGTRLTVL.

This clone was seen more than once but under ten times. The rearrangement joins TRBV5-8 to TRBJ2-7; 9 positions agree with TRBD2. V gave up 1 base and J gave up 3 bases; unmatched junction bases: 11. This CDR3 is built from 17 residues. Germline loops: CDR1 SGHTS, CDR2 YDEGEE. The CDR3 region has the DNA TGTGCCAGCAGCTTGACCTGGAGCGGGGGGCTTATCTACGAGCAGTACTTC. It codes for CASSLTWSGGLIYEQYF.

The rearrangement links TRBV27 to TRBJ1-2; no clear D gene. Trimming left V 4 bases short and J 8 bases short, with 14 bases between. The CDR3 consists of 13 residues. CDR1 and CDR2 from the germline V gene are MNHEY and SMNVEV (reference sequence). The CDR3 sequence is CASSSLGPRGYTF. DNA of the CDR3: TGTGCCAGCAGTTCCCTGGGTCCTAGGGGCTACACCTTC.

J is TRBJ2-3 and V is TRBV2; no clear D. V dropped 6 bases and J dropped 4 bases, with 17 bases sitting between them. The CDR3 spans 15 residues. CDR1 and CDR2 (germline): SNHLY, FYNNEI. The CDR3 bases are TGTGCCAGCAGGGAGACTCCACTCGGATCAGATACGCAGTATTTT. It specifies CASRETPLGSDTQYF.

The chain carries TRBV5-1 and TRBJ2-3; 7 nucleotides agree with TRBD1. CDR1 and CDR2 (germline): SGHRS, YFSETQ. CDR3 length: 13 amino acids. The J segment lost 5 bases and the V segment lost 5 bases, leaving 5 bases of the junction unmatched. CDR3 region: CASRADREDTQYF. Written as DNA, the CDR3 is TGCGCCAGCAGGGCAGACAGGGAAGATACGCAGTATTTT.

V gene TRBV18 combines with J gene TRBJ2-1, with TRBD2 matching 8 bases. Trimming removed 10 bases from V and 5 bases from J; junction bases left unmatched: 13. The CDR3 contains 15 residues. Germline V gene lookup returns CDR1 KGHSH and CDR2 LQKENI. Written as DNA, the CDR3 is TGTGCCACCTTGGAGACGGGACTAGATAACAATGAGCAGTTCTTC. Protein product: CATLETGLDNNEQFF.

The CDR3 DNA reads as TGTGCCAGCAGTTTGGGACAGGGGGTCGCGAACACCGGGGAGCTGTTTTTT. Translation gives CASSLGQGVANTGELFF. The chain has TRBV28 and TRBJ2-2; the match to TRBD1 covers 11 bases. Germline CDR1 and CDR2: MDHEN and SYDVKM. Losses at the gene ends were 3 bases for V and 0 bases for J; bases not matched to a gene: 3. This CDR3 spans 17 amino acids.

V and J are TRBV7-2 and TRBJ2-7; tentative D call: TRBD1 (6 bases). V was shortened by 5 bases and J by 2 bases, with 16 bases between the two germline ends. CDR1 and CDR2 (germline): SGHTA, FQGNSA. The CDR3 has 15 amino acids. CDR3: CASSLGQPPPYEQYF. Here the CDR3 DNA reads TGTGCCAGCAGCCTCGGACAGCCTCCGCCCTACGAGCAGTACTTC. Looking up the rest from reference TRBV7-2 and TRBJ2-7 gives the full variable domain: GAGVSQSPSNKVTEKGKDVELRCDPISGHTALYWYRQSLGQGLEFLIYFQGNSAPDKSGLPSDRFSAERTGGSVSTLTIQRTQQEDSAVYLCASSLGQPPPYEQYFGPGTRLTVT.

This chain uses TRBV9 with TRBJ2-7; TRBD2 matches 9 bases. This CDR3 is built from 17 residues. The J segment lost 3 bases and the V segment lost 3 bases, leaving 13 bases of the junction unmatched. In germline, CDR1 is SGDLS, CDR2 YYNGEE. The CDR3 nucleotides read TGTGCCAGCAGCGGAAACAAAAGACTAGCGGTATACTACGAGCAGTACTTC. It is translated as CASSGNKRLAVYYEQYF.

As to this clone: A junction end diverges from the germline sequence, so it may reflect a read error. The chain joins TRBV7-9 to TRBJ2-5, with 10 nucleotides matching TRBD2. The J call is in doubt because the DNA end fits TRBJ2-7 better. This CDR3 region has 14 residues. Germline assignment: CDR1 SEHNR and CDR2 FQNEAQ (reference sequence). CDR3 bases: TGTGCCAGCAGCCTAGCGGGAGCTCCCAACGAGCAGTACTTC. The encoded protein is CASSLAGAPNEQYF.

V usage is TRBV5-4 and J usage is TRBJ2-3, with 13 bases that match TRBD2. CDR1 is SGHNT, CDR2 YYREEE, per germline (reference sequence). J lost 1 base, V lost 4 bases, and 9 bases had no gene match. The CDR3 covers 18 residues. DNA for the CDR3: TGTGCCAGCAGCGCCGGACTAGCGGGAGTAGTGGGCACAGATACGCAGTATTTT. It encodes CASSAGLAGVVGTDTQYF. Supplemented by reference TRBV5-4 and TRBJ2-3, the full variable domain reads ETGVTQSPTHLIKTRGQQVTLRCSSQSGHNTVSWYQQALGQGPQFIFQYYREEENGRGNFPPRFSGLQFPNYSSELNVNALELDDSALYLCASSAGLAGVVGTDTQYFGPGTRLTVL.

The chain combines TRBV28 with TRBJ2-7; the match to TRBD1 covers 9 bases. Germline values: CDR1 MDHEN, CDR2 SYDVKM. The V segment lost 4 bases and the J segment 4 bases; nucleotides outside the gene matches: 8. This CDR3 spans 15 amino acids. CDR3 loop: CASSSIGTGLYEQYF. The CDR3 DNA reads TGTGCCAGCAGTTCAATCGGGACAGGGCTTTACGAGCAGTACTTC.

The chain combines TRBV18 with TRBJ1-5, with D hard to call. Germline CDR1 and CDR2: KGHSH and LQKENI. V was cut by 8 bases and J by 0 bases, with 14 bases left in between. The CDR3 covers 15 residues. DNA of the CDR3: TGTGCCAGCCGTCAGGAACACGATAGCAATCAGCCCCAGCATTTT. It specifies CASRQEHDSNQPQHF.

The chain couples TRBV5-1 to TRBJ2-1, with 9 bases aligning to TRBD2. The CDR3 has 17 residues. V dropped 0 bases and J dropped 8; count of bases not matched to a gene: 12. The germline CDR1 and CDR2 sequences are SGHRS and YFSETQ. The CDR3 protein is CASSLVRGGARLDEQFF. CDR3 DNA: TGCGCCAGCAGCTTGGTTCGCGGGGGGGCCCGGTTGGATGAGCAGTTCTTC.

The chain joins TRBV28 to TRBJ1-4, with TRBD1 matching over 8 bases. Germline V gives CDR1 MDHEN, CDR2 SYDVKM. The CDR3 runs 14 residues. V lost 6 bases, J lost 5 bases, and 5 bases stayed unmatched. For the CDR3, the DNA is TGTGCCAGCAGACAGGGGGGACCGAATGAAAAACTGTTTTTT. Residues: CASRQGGPNEKLFF.

This clone was detected a few times. The rearrangement joins TRBV23-1 to TRBJ2-7; D gene ambiguous. TRBV23-1 is given ORF status, its function remaining uncertain. The CDR3 runs 13 residues. V lost 3 bases and J lost 5, with 11 bases in between. The CDR3 loop is CASSQNSFDEQYF. The CDR3 DNA reads as TGCGCCAGCAGTCAGAACAGTTTTGACGAGCAGTACTTC.

To note about this clone: The junction shows a germline mismatch at one end, possibly a read error. This chain links TRBV7-3 with TRBJ1-2; unclear D gene. This CDR3 contains 13 residues. Germline-derived CDR1 and CDR2 are SGHTA and FQGTGA. The DNA for the CDR3 is TGTGCCAGCAGCTTAAAGTTTTCGAGAGGCCTCCACTTC. As protein: CASSLKFSRGLHF. The whole variable domain, filled in from reference TRBV7-3 and TRBJ1-2, reads GAGVSQTPSNKVTEKGKYVELRCDPISGHTALYWYRQSLGQGPEFLIYFQGTGAADDSGLPNDRFFAVRPEGSVSTLKIQRTERGDSAVYLCASSLKFSRGLHFGSGTRLTVV.

The chain joins TRBV18 to TRBJ2-1; TRBD1 matches 8 bases. The CDR3 length is 15 residues. The germline CDR1 and CDR2 sequences are KGHSH and LQKENI. V was clipped by 0 bases and J by 9 bases; unmatched bases: 7. The CDR3: CASSPPDRARGEQFF. The CDR3 DNA reads TGTGCCAGCTCACCACCGGACAGGGCAAGGGGTGAGCAGTTCTTC.

V and J are TRBV27 and TRBJ2-7, with 13 bases fitting TRBD2. Germline values: CDR1 MNHEY, CDR2 SMNVEV (reference sequence). The CDR3 runs to 15 residues. With 6 bases clipped from V and 3 bases from J, the junction kept 5 bases outside the gene matches. CDR3 sequence (DNA): TGTGCCAGCAGCACCGGGACTAGCGGGATCTACGAGCAGTACTTC. It yields the protein CASSTGTSGIYEQYF.

This clone was seen only a few times. This CDR3 reads CASSNRYSPLHF. DNA for the CDR3: TGTGCCAGCAGCAATCGTTATTCACCCCTCCACTTT. The chain employs TRBV21-1 and TRBJ1-6. TRBV21-1 is a known pseudogene. The length of the CDR3 is 12 residues.

The CDR3 loop reads CASSPDRGRFSGNTIYF. The CDR3 nucleotides read TGTGCCAGCAGTCCGGACAGGGGCCGTTTCTCTGGAAACACCATATATTTT. V and J are TRBV27 and TRBJ1-3, with TRBD1 matching 9 bases. The CDR3 has 17 residues. Germline loops: CDR1 MNHEY, CDR2 SMNVEV (reference sequence). V dropped 5 bases and J dropped 0; count of bases not matched to a gene: 8.

The gene calls are TRBV4-3 and TRBJ2-4; tentative D call: TRBD1 (6 bases). Germline V gives CDR1 LGHNA, CDR2 YSLEER. The V and J ends lost 4 bases and 7 bases respectively, with 14 bases between them. The CDR3 spans 14 residues. The chain's CDR3 is CASSPRTGWNIQYF. The CDR3 DNA is TGCGCCAGCAGCCCAAGAACAGGGTGGAACATTCAGTACTTC.

The DNA for the CDR3 is TGCGCCAGCAGCCAAGTTGGCGGGAGGGCCTACAATGAGCAGTTCTTC. It yields the protein CASSQVGGRAYNEQFF. The chain joins TRBV4-1 to TRBJ2-1, with TRBD2 matching over 9 bases. CDR1 MGHRA and CDR2 YSYEKL come from the germline V gene. The ends lost 1 base at V and 2 bases at J; junction bases unmatched: 3. The CDR3 is 16 residues long.

This clone was counted a few times. The rearrangement links TRBV4-3 to TRBJ2-4; 9 bases fit TRBD2. This CDR3 comprises 17 residues. CDR1 LGHNA and CDR2 YSLEER come from the germline V gene. V dropped 4 bases and J dropped 10; count of bases not matched to a gene: 17. The CDR3 loop is CASSPVSREGLALIQYF. CDR3 coding DNA: TGCGCCAGCAGCCCGGTTTCTAGGGAGGGACTAGCTTTAATTCAGTACTTC.

V is TRBV5-5 and J is TRBJ1-2, with D perhaps matching TRBD1 (5 bases). The CDR3 consists of 15 residues. Germline values: CDR1 SGHKS, CDR2 YYEKEE (reference sequence). The V end lost 2 bases, the J end lost 0 bases, and 11 bases lay between the germline ends. The CDR3 DNA reads TGTGCCAGCAGCTTAATGCAGGGCTCTAACTATGGCTACACCTTC. Its protein is CASSLMQGSNYGYTF.

This chain joins TRBV5-1 and TRBJ2-3; 11 positions match TRBD2. Germline values: CDR1 SGHRS, CDR2 YFSETQ. CDR3 size: 16 residues. With 4 bases clipped from V and 0 bases from J, the junction kept 4 bases outside the gene matches. The CDR3 protein is CASSPGLAGSTDTQYF. The CDR3 region has the DNA TGCGCCAGCAGCCCCGGACTAGCGGGTAGCACAGATACGCAGTATTTT.

This rearrangement joins TRBV28 to TRBJ1-2, with D possibly TRBD1 on 5 matching bases. This CDR3 region has 12 residues. Germline V gene data show CDR1 as MDHEN and CDR2 as SYDVKM. Trimming removed 5 bases at V and 4 bases at J, with 8 bases between. CDR3 residues: CASSRQSYGYTF. CDR3 sequence (DNA): TGTGCCAGCAGTAGACAGAGCTATGGCTACACCTTC.